This TCR beta chain derives from a study of T-cell memory formation after mild COVID-19. The CDR3 consists of 15 residues. Germline CDR1 is SNHLY and CDR2 is FYNNEI. Deletions cut 5 bases from V and 0 bases from J, with 11 bases between. Using its own MiXCR run on the 5' RACE reads, TCRdb lists one record per CDR3 protein. The sample comprises approximately 60,000 distinct CDR3 sequences, 8% to 9.5% of which are singletons, and 0.9% to 1.5% rests with the top ten. The chain links TRBV2 to TRBJ2-4; D possibly matches TRBD1 or TRBD2 (5 bases each). Source material: PBMCs or a T cell subset sorted from them (not recorded which). The TCR sequence derives from a man in his late teens or twenties who had mild COVID-19 (a few samples of this study predate the infection). Cell type and time point are not known. The CDR3 DNA follows: TGTGCCAGCAGTCCCAAGGGACCAGCCAAAAACATTCAGTACTTC. This encodes CASSPKGPAKNIQYF. The variable domain in full, with the rest retrieved from reference TRBV2 and TRBJ2-4, is EPEVTQTPSHQVTQMGQEVILRCVPISNHLYFYWYRQILGQKVEFLVSFYNNEISEKSEIFDDQFSVERPDGSNFTLKIRSTKLEDSAMYFCASSPKGPAKNIQYFGAGTRLSVL.